The 8 T cell receptor beta chains listed next were all sequenced from one sample in a study of shared clonotypes between healthy human individuals. The naive CD8 fraction comprised CD45RO-negative cells positively selected for CCR7 and excluded terminally differentiated effector memory CD45RA+ cells. Profiling relied on immunoSEQ multiplex PCR, and the TCRdb table lists in-frame clones only, not all of them. The table records some 2 million clones, approximately 94% of them present only once. The sequencing sample was made of naive CD8+ T cells sorted from blood. These receptors came from a man aged 18 to 30 in good health.

The V and J genes are TRBV19 and TRBJ2-1, with 7 bases matching TRBD2. CDR3 length equals 17 residues. CDR1 and CDR2 (germline): LNHDA, SQIVND (reference sequence). Trimming cost V 1 base and J 5 bases; bases outside gene matches: 11. The CDR3: CASSIGSGGTNHNEQFF. The CDR3, as DNA: TGTGCCAGTAGTATAGGAAGTGGAGGGACTAACCACAATGAGCAGTTCTTC.

The chain uses TRBV5-6 and TRBJ2-5; D remains ambiguous. Germline values: CDR1 SGHDT, CDR2 YYEEEE. V was clipped by 0 bases and J by 5 bases, with 8 bases between them. CDR3 length: 13 amino acids. The CDR3 loop reads CASSLEQTETQYF. CDR3 coding DNA: TGTGCCAGCAGCTTGGAACAAACGGAGACCCAGTACTTC.

The chain couples TRBV7-6 to TRBJ2-7, with TRBD2 matching 11 bases. Looked up from germline, CDR1 is SGHVS and CDR2 is FNYEAQ. V was clipped by 8 bases and J by 3 bases; unmatched bases: 15. This CDR3 is 17 amino acids long. The CDR3 protein is CASARLAGSENLYEQYF. The CDR3 DNA follows: TGTGCCAGCGCCAGACTAGCGGGGTCCGAAAATCTCTACGAGCAGTACTTC.

The CDR3 region is CASSLEIAGDTGELFF. CDR3 in DNA: TGTGCCAGCAGCTTGGAAATAGCGGGTGACACCGGGGAGCTGTTTTTT. The rearrangement joins TRBV5-6 to TRBJ2-2; 7 bases align to TRBD2. Germline CDR1 and CDR2: SGHDT and YYEEEE. Trimming took 0 bases from V and 3 from J; bases not matched to a gene: 5. The CDR3 runs 16 residues.

Remarks on this clone: Within the sample, other DNA sequences also encode this same CDR3. The V gene is TRBV30, the J gene TRBJ2-7, with TRBD1 identical over 7 bases. Trimming at V came to 0 bases and at J to 1 base, leaving 3 bases not matched to a gene. The CDR3 length is 14 residues. The germline V gene has CDR1 GTSNPN and CDR2 SVGIG (reference sequence). CDR3 sequence: CAWSVGTVSYEQYF. CDR3 nucleotides: TGTGCCTGGAGTGTGGGGACAGTATCCTACGAGCAGTACTTC.

The rearrangement joins TRBV18 to TRBJ2-7, with D uncertain. Per germline, CDR1 KGHSH and CDR2 LQKENI. V gave up 6 bases and J gave up 0 bases, with 12 bases separating them. This CDR3 has 14 residues. This CDR3 reads CASSLGPTSYEQYF. The CDR3 region has the DNA TGTGCCAGCTCCCTCGGACCAACCTCCTACGAGCAGTACTTC.

This clone was recorded once. The chain uses TRBV9 and TRBJ2-5; D is possibly TRBD1 (5 bases). The CDR3 is 12 amino acids. The germline CDR1 and CDR2 sequences are SGDLS and YYNGEE. Trimming cost V 3 bases and J 3 bases, with 6 bases left between them. The CDR3 DNA is TGTGCCAGCAGCGAACAGGAAGAGACCCAGTACTTC. It translates to CASSEQEETQYF.

This CDR3 reads CASSEENRSVEPQHF. CDR3 sequence (DNA): TGTGCCAGCAGTGAAGAAAACAGGAGTGTGGAGCCCCAGCATTTT. The rearrangement uses TRBV2 and TRBJ1-5; a possible D gene is TRBD1 (5 bases). Germline values: CDR1 SNHLY, CDR2 FYNNEI. CDR3 size: 15 residues. V lost 1 base to trimming and J lost 8 bases, with 15 bases between them. Drawing the rest from reference TRBV2 and TRBJ1-5, the complete variable domain is EPEVTQTPSHQVTQMGQEVILRCVPISNHLYFYWYRQILGQKVEFLVSFYNNEISEKSEIFDDQFSVERPDGSNFTLKIRSTKLEDSAMYFCASSEENRSVEPQHFGDGTRLSIL.